This TCR beta chain was found in a study of blood T cell repertoires in COVID-19. Assay used: immunoSEQ multiplex PCR; TCRdb lists only in-frame clones, some missing. Of 150,000 to 200,000 clones listed, about 86% are singletons. The receptor was isolated from a woman aged 70 to 79 with acute or convalescent COVID-19. Material: peripheral blood.

CDR3 in DNA: TGTGCCACCTCAGACAGGAACAATGAGCAGTTCTTC. This gives the protein CATSDRNNEQFF. The gene calls are TRBV19 and TRBJ2-1, with D possibly TRBD1 on 6 matching bases. Trimming shortened V by 10 bases and J by 5 bases, and 12 bases separated the two germline ends. CDR3 length: 12 amino acids. From germline, CDR1 is LNHDA and CDR2 SQIVND (reference sequence).